This TCR beta chain was identified in a study of OX40 agonist ivuxolimab in advanced cancers. Whole-study context: Patients enrolled in dose escalation were diagnosed with hepatocellular carcinoma, melanoma, renal cell or head and neck cancer. Prior anti-PD-1, anti-PD-L1 or anti-CTLA-4 therapy did not bar entry, and less than 50% had some.

V was trimmed by 1 base and J by 4 bases, leaving 8 bases between them. Germline lookup yields CDR1 SEHNR and CDR2 FQNEAQ (reference sequence). The CDR3 totals 13 residues. General study findings and limits: At doses 0.1 to 3.0 mg/kg, CD4+ and CD8+ clones expanded.

Measured with immunoSEQ multiplex PCR; TCRdb has only the in-frame clones, and not every one. The table has around 13,000 clones, approximately 84% seen once. With regard to this clone: The target antigen is unknown.

Sequenced material: CD4+ or CD8+ T cells sorted from blood, taken in a trial of the OX40 agonist ivuxolimab. The TCR sequence derives from an adult with an advanced solid tumor such as melanoma, head and neck, liver or kidney cancer. V and J are TRBV7-9 and TRBJ2-7, with D uncertain. This CDR3 is CASSLVGIYEQYF. The CDR3 DNA reads TGTGCCAGCAGCTTAGTGGGGATTTACGAGCAGTACTTC.